Below, 21 T cell receptor beta chains from the same sample are listed, as sequenced in a study of blood T cell repertoires in COVID-19. Data came from immunoSEQ multiplex PCR; TCRdb stores just in-frame clones and leaves some out. The sample contains around 300,000 clones, about 90% of which appear only once. Sequencing used peripheral blood. The origin of the receptors is a woman aged 40 to 49 with COVID-19, enrolled during active disease.

A word on this clone: Distinct nucleotide sequences in the sample also encode this CDR3. The chain links TRBV6-1 to TRBJ1-1; D is uncertain. The germline V gene has CDR1 MNHNS and CDR2 SASEGT. The CDR3 has 13 residues. V was trimmed by 1 base and J by 3 bases, leaving 6 bases between them. CDR3 region: CASSEGRYTEAFF. The CDR3 bases are TGTGCCAGCAGTGAAGGTCGGTACACTGAAGCTTTCTTT.

The chain joins TRBV4-3 to TRBJ1-2; perhaps TRBD1 as D (6 bases). There are 16 residues in the CDR3. In germline, CDR1 is LGHNA, CDR2 YSLEER. V lost 1 base and J lost 1, with 13 bases in between. The CDR3 sequence is CASSQGVRDNNYGYTF. CDR3 nucleotide sequence: TGCGCCAGCAGCCAAGGTGTTAGGGACAATAACTATGGCTACACCTTC.

This clone was seen only once. This chain uses TRBV30 with TRBJ1-2, with 8 bases matching TRBD1. Trimming at V came to 5 bases and at J to 8 bases, leaving 7 bases not matched to a gene. Germline CDR1 GTSNPN, CDR2 SVGIG (reference sequence). This CDR3 has 12 amino acids. CDR3: CAWAQGEEGYTF. CDR3 in DNA: TGTGCCTGGGCACAGGGGGAAGAAGGCTACACCTTC.

With regard to this clone: This sample also contains other DNA sequences that code for the same CDR3. This chain joins TRBV20-1 and TRBJ1-2; a possible D gene is TRBD1 (5 bases). Germline values: CDR1 DFQATT, CDR2 SNEGSKA (reference sequence). The V gene lost 3 bases and the J gene lost 6 bases, with 8 bases spanning the gap. The CDR3 loop spans 11 amino acids. DNA for the CDR3: TGCAGTGCTAGTCCGGGGGATGGCTACACCTTC. This encodes CSASPGDGYTF.

The genes are TRBV5-1 and TRBJ2-1, with 9 bases lining up with TRBD2. From germline, CDR1 is SGHRS and CDR2 YFSETQ. There are 15 residues in the CDR3. With 5 bases clipped from V and 5 bases from J, the junction kept 8 bases outside the gene matches. This chain's CDR3 is CASRLTSGTHNEQFF. The CDR3 DNA follows: TGCGCCAGCAGGCTGACTAGCGGAACTCACAATGAGCAGTTCTTC.

CDR3 amino acids: CASSFRGLVNTEAFF. In DNA form, the CDR3 reads TGTGCCAGCAGTTTCAGGGGGCTAGTAAACACTGAAGCTTTCTTT. This chain uses TRBV6-5 with TRBJ1-1, with TRBD1 matching 8 bases. The CDR3 sequence is 15 residues long. The germline V gene has CDR1 MNHEY and CDR2 SVGAGI. V lost 4 bases to trimming and J lost 2 bases; unmatched junction nucleotides: 6.

The CDR3 DNA follows: TGTGCCAGCAGCCAAGAAGAGGGGCGGGGAGGGACAGATACGCAGTATTTT. Translating it yields CASSQEEGRGGTDTQYF. The chain is built from TRBV3-1 (or the pseudogene TRBV3-2) and TRBJ2-3; 7 nucleotides match TRBD2. The length of the CDR3 is 17 residues. The V gene's germline CDR1 is LGHDT and CDR2 YNNKEL (reference sequence). With 0 bases clipped from V and 3 bases from J, the junction kept 9 bases outside the gene matches.

The chain has TRBV28 and TRBJ1-3, with D perhaps TRBD1 (5 bases). The CDR3 runs 16 residues. Trimming took off 4 bases at V and 2 bases at J, with 15 bases between the two ends. Germline V gene lookup returns CDR1 MDHEN and CDR2 SYDVKM. The CDR3 nucleotides read TGTGCCAGCAGTTCAACCCGCGGGACCGCTGGAAACACCATATATTTT. It yields the protein CASSSTRGTAGNTIYF.

V usage is TRBV5-1 and J usage is TRBJ2-7; D might be TRBD2 (6 bases). V dropped 2 bases and J dropped 5 bases, with 8 bases sitting between them. The CDR3 consists of 12 residues. Germline V gene sequence: CDR1 SGHRS, CDR2 YFSETQ. CDR3 in DNA: TGCGCCAGCAGCTTCAGCGGGCACGAGCAGTACTTC. Protein sequence: CASSFSGHEQYF.

This clone has a handful of counts. The chain recombines TRBV7-8 with TRBJ2-7, with 9 positions matching TRBD1. V lost 0 bases, J lost 2 bases, and 2 bases stayed unmatched. Germline-derived CDR1 and CDR2 are SGHVS and FQNEAQ. The CDR3 is made up of 15 amino acids. The CDR3 nucleotides are TGTGCCAGCAGCTTAGCCGGGACAGGGACCTACGAGCAGTACTTC. This codes for CASSLAGTGTYEQYF.

V gene TRBV11-2 combines with J gene TRBJ2-2, with 9 bases that match TRBD2. The CDR3 has 16 residues. V lost 0 bases and J lost 6; bases outside the gene matches: 5. Germline assignment: CDR1 SGHAT and CDR2 FQNNGV. The CDR3 bases are TGTGCCAGCAGCTTAGAGGGACTAGCACTTCCCGGGGAGCTGTTTTTT. Translation gives CASSLEGLALPGELFF.

This chain links TRBV3-1 (or the pseudogene TRBV3-2) with TRBJ1-4; D is ambiguous. The CDR3 spans 16 residues. The germline CDR1 and CDR2 sequences are LGHDT and YNNKEL (reference sequence). V was trimmed by 0 bases and J by 0 bases, leaving 8 bases between them. For the CDR3, the DNA is TGTGCCAGCAGCCAAGAAGGAGGGACAACTAATGAAAAACTGTTTTTT. Amino acids: CASSQEGGTTNEKLFF.

The chain combines TRBV30 with TRBJ2-2, with D perhaps TRBD1 (6 bases). The V gene lost 6 bases and the J gene lost 7 bases, with 12 bases spanning the gap. There are 12 residues in the CDR3. Germline V gene sequence: CDR1 GTSNPN, CDR2 SVGIG (reference sequence). This chain's CDR3 is CACPTGYGELFF. The CDR3 nucleotides are TGTGCCTGCCCGACAGGCTACGGGGAGCTGTTTTTT.

The gene calls are TRBV30 and TRBJ1-6; D is unresolved. This CDR3 is 14 amino acids long. From germline, CDR1 is GTSNPN and CDR2 SVGIG (reference sequence). Trimming took off 1 base at V and 9 bases at J, with 13 bases between the two ends. The CDR3 loop reads CAWSETHGSSPLHF. CDR3 DNA: TGTGCCTGGAGTGAGACCCACGGGAGTTCACCCCTCCACTTT. Filled out from reference TRBV30 and TRBJ1-6, the complete variable domain reads SQTIHQWPATLVQPVGSPLSLECTVEGTSNPNLYWYRQAAGRGLQLLFYSVGIGQISSEVPQNLSASRPQDRQFILSSKKLLLSDSGFYLCAWSETHGSSPLHFGNGTRLTVT.

V and J are TRBV27 and TRBJ2-3, with D possibly TRBD2 on 6 matching bases. The CDR3 totals 15 residues. Trimming took off 7 bases at V and 4 bases at J, with 18 bases between the two ends. The V gene's germline CDR1 is MNHEY and CDR2 SMNVEV (reference sequence). CDR3 loop: CASTMGGGRADTQYF. DNA for the CDR3: TGTGCCAGCACCATGGGGGGAGGTCGGGCAGATACGCAGTATTTT.

This chain links TRBV7-2 with TRBJ2-3; TRBD2 might be the D (6 bases). The CDR3 extends over 15 amino acids. Trimming took off 5 bases at V and 2 bases at J, with 14 bases between the two ends. Germline V lookup: CDR1 SGHTA, CDR2 FQGNSA. The CDR3 sequence: CASSGTGVNTDTQYF. CDR3 sequence (DNA): TGTGCCAGCAGCGGGACGGGAGTGAACACAGATACGCAGTATTTT.

The CDR3 DNA is TGTGCCAGCAGTCCCGGGGGGGACGGGACCCAGTACTTC. It is translated as CASSPGGDGTQYF. The rearrangement links TRBV6-5 to TRBJ2-5, with TRBD2 identical over 8 bases. Germline trimming cut 5 bases from V and 7 bases from J; bases unmatched to any gene: 6. Germline CDR1 and CDR2: MNHEY and SVGAGI. This CDR3 has 13 amino acids.

The sample holds one count of this clone. The rearrangement links TRBV5-1 to TRBJ1-1; D not certain. Germline V gives CDR1 SGHRS, CDR2 YFSETQ. Deletions cut 1 base from V and 4 bases from J, with 8 bases between. There are 13 residues in the CDR3. The CDR3 here is CASSLNVGTEAFF. CDR3 sequence (DNA): TGCGCCAGCAGCTTGAATGTCGGCACTGAAGCTTTCTTT.

The chain carries TRBV27 and TRBJ1-6; a weak D match, TRBD1 (6 bases). Germline V CDR1 and CDR2: MNHEY, SMNVEV (reference sequence). V was clipped by 2 bases and J by 7 bases, with 15 bases between them. This CDR3 comprises 16 residues. CDR3 loop: CASSLRQGQRNSPLHF. CDR3 DNA: TGTGCCAGCAGTTTACGCCAGGGGCAGAGGAATTCACCCCTCCACTTT.

This chain connects TRBV30 to TRBJ2-2, with TRBD2 matching over 8 bases. Trimming cost V 4 bases and J 3 bases; bases outside gene matches: 4. The CDR3 contains 14 residues. Germline loops: CDR1 GTSNPN, CDR2 SVGIG (reference sequence). The CDR3 loop reads CAWTSGGDTGELFF. CDR3 DNA: TGTGCCTGGACCAGCGGGGGAGACACCGGGGAGCTGTTTTTT.

This clone was counted a single time. The chain recombines TRBV6-6 with TRBJ2-2; D possibly corresponds to TRBD2 (6 bases). The V gene's germline CDR1 is MNHNY and CDR2 SVGAGI (reference sequence). V lost 10 bases to trimming and J lost 1 base, with 19 bases between them. The CDR3 sequence is 16 residues long. The CDR3 spells CATPLLASENTGELFF. CDR3 nucleotides: TGTGCCACCCCGCTGTTGGCTAGCGAGAACACCGGGGAGCTGTTTTTT.